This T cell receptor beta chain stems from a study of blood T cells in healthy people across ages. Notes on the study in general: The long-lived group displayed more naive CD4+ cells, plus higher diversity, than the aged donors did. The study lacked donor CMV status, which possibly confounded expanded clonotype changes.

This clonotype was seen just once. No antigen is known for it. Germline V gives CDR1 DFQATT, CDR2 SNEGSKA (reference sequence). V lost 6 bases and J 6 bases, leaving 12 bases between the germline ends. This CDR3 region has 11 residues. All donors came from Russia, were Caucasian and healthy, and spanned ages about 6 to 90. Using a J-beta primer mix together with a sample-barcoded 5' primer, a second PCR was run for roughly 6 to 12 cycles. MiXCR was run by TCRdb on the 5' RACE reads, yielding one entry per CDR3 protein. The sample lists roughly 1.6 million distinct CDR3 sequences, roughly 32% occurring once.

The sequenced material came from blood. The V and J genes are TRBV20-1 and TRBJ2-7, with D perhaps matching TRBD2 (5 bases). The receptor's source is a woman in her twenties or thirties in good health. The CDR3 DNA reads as TGCAGTGCGGGCGGGCCTTTCGAGCAGTACTTC. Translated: CSAGGPFEQYF.